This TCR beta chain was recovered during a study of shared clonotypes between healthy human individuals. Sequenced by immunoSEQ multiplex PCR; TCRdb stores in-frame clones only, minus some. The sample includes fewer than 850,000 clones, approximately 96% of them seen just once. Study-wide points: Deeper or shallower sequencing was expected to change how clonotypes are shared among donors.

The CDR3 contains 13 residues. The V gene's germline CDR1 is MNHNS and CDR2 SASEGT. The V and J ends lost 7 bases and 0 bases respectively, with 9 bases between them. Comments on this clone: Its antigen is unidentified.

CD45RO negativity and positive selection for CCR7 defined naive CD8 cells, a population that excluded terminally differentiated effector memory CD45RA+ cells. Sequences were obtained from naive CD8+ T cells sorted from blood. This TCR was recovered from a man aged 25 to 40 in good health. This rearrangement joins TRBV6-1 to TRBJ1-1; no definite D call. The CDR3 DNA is TGTGCCAGCAAGGATATTATGAACACTGAAGCTTTCTTT. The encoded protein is CASKDIMNTEAFF.